Sequencing of this TCR beta chain was carried out in a study of T cell responses to AZD1222 COVID-19 vaccine. Sequencing used immunoSEQ multiplex PCR; TCRdb keeps in-frame clones, though not all of them. The sample yields 100,000 to 120,000 clones, roughly 89% seen once. The CDR3 spans 14 residues. Trimming removed 2 bases from V and 0 bases from J, with 8 bases in between. Germline loops: CDR1 MNHEY, CDR2 SMNVEV (reference sequence). J is TRBJ2-7 and V is TRBV27; no reliable D call. The sequencing used peripheral blood, collected 28 days after the second AZD1222 dose. This TCR derives from an adult who received the AZD1222 COVID-19 vaccine. The CDR3 coding sequence is TGTGCCAGCAGTTTAGGTCAGAACTCCTACGAGCAGTACTTC. Its translation is CASSLGQNSYEQYF.